Following are 4 T cell receptor beta chains from one sample sequenced in a study of OX40 agonist ivuxolimab in advanced cancers. The method was immunoSEQ multiplex PCR; TCRdb's version includes in-frame clones alone and lacks a portion of them. The table has more than 55,000 clones, roughly nine tenths seen once; the top ten hold 11% to 15%. Sequencing used CD4+ or CD8+ T cells sorted from blood, obtained in a trial of the OX40 agonist ivuxolimab. All receptors come from an adult with an advanced solid tumor such as melanoma, head and neck, liver or kidney cancer.

The V gene is TRBV20-1, the J gene TRBJ2-2; D gene uncertain. Germline V lookup: CDR1 DFQATT, CDR2 SNEGSKA (reference sequence). Trimming left V 5 bases short and J 8 bases short, with 9 bases between. The CDR3 covers 11 residues. The CDR3 sequence: CSALNFGELFF. For the CDR3, the DNA is TGCAGTGCTTTAAACTTTGGGGAGCTGTTTTTT.

J is TRBJ1-5 and V is TRBV19; D is ambiguous. The CDR3 covers 12 residues. V was clipped by 0 bases and J by 15 bases, with 12 bases between them. Germline V gene lookup returns CDR1 LNHDA and CDR2 SQIVND (reference sequence). CDR3 loop: CASSIEGLGWHF. The CDR3 DNA follows: TGTGCCAGTAGTATAGAGGGCTTAGGATGGCATTTT.

Only a few counts were recorded for this clone. The chain employs TRBV5-1 and TRBJ2-7; D is possibly TRBD2 (5 bases). The CDR3 sequence is 15 residues long. From germline, CDR1 is SGHRS and CDR2 YFSETQ. The V and J ends lost 4 bases and 0 bases respectively, with 14 bases between them. This chain's CDR3 is CASSIGSGSSYEQYF. The CDR3 bases are TGCGCCAGCAGCATAGGAAGCGGTAGCTCCTACGAGCAGTACTTC.

The chain links TRBV28 to TRBJ2-5; 8 bases line up with TRBD2. The germline gives CDR1 MDHEN, CDR2 SYDVKM. J was trimmed by 5 bases and V by 6 bases; bases with no gene match: 8. The CDR3 runs 14 residues. CDR3 sequence reads: CASSPRGRSETQYF. DNA for the CDR3: TGTGCCAGCAGCCCCCGCGGGAGGAGTGAGACCCAGTACTTC.